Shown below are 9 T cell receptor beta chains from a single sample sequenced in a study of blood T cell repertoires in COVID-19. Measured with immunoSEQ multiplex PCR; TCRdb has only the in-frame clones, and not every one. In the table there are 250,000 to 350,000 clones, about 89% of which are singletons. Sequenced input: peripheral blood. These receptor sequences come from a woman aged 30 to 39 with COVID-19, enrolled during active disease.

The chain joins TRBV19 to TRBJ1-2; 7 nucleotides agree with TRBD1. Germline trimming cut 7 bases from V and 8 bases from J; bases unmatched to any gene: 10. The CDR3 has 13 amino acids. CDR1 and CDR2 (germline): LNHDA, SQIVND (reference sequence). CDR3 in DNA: TGTGCCAGTACTAACAGGGGAGGTGGCGGCTACACCTTC. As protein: CASTNRGGGGYTF.

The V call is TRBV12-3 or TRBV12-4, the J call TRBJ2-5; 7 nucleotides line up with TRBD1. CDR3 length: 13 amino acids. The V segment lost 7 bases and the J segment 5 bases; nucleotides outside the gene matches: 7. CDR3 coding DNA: TGTGCCAGCACAGTACAGGGGCCGGAGACCCAGTACTTC. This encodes CASTVQGPETQYF.

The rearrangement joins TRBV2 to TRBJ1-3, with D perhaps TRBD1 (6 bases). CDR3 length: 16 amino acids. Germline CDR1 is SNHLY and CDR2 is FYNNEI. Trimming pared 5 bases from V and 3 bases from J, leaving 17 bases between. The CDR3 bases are TGTGCCAGCAGTCCCTCCAGGGGCACCATTGGAAACACCATATATTTT. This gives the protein CASSPSRGTIGNTIYF.

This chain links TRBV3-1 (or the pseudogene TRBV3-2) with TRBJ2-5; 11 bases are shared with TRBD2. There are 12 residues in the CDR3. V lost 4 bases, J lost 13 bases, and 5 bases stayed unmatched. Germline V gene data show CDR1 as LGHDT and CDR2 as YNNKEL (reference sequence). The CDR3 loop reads CASSPTSGSPYF. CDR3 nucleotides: TGTGCCAGCAGCCCTACTAGCGGGAGTCCGTACTTC.

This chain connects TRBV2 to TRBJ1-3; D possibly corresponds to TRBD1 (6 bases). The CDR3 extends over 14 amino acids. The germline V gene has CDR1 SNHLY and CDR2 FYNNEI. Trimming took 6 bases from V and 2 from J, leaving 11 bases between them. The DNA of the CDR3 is TGTGCCAGCAGCCAGGACAGAACTGGAAACACCATATATTTT. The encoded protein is CASSQDRTGNTIYF.

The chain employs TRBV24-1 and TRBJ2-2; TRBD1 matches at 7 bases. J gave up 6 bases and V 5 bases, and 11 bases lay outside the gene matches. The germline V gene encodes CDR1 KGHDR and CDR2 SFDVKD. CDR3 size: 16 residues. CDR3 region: CATSATRGNRPGELFF. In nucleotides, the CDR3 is TGTGCCACCAGTGCCACCAGGGGGAATAGACCCGGGGAGCTGTTTTTT.

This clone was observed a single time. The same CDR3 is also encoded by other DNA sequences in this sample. The CDR3 DNA follows: TGTGCCAGTAGGCCACAGGGGGCCAACTATGGCTACACCTTC. Translation gives CASRPQGANYGYTF. The gene calls are TRBV19 and TRBJ1-2; 9 bases match TRBD1. The CDR3 has 14 amino acids. Germline trimming cut 6 bases from V and 2 bases from J; bases unmatched to any gene: 4. Germline CDR1 LNHDA, CDR2 SQIVND (reference sequence).

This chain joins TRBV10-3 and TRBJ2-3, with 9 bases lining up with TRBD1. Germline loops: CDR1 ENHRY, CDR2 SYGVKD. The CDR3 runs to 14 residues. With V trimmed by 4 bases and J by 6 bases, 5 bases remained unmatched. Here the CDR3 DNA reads TGTGCCATCAGTGGGACAGGGGCGGGTGATACGCAGTATTTT. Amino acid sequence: CAISGTGAGDTQYF.

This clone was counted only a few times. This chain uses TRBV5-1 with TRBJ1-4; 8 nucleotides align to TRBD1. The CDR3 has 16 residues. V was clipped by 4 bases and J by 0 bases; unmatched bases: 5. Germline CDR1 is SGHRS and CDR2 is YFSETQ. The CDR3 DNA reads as TGCGCCAGCAGCCGGGGACAGGCGGCAACTAATGAAAAACTGTTTTTT. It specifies CASSRGQAATNEKLFF.